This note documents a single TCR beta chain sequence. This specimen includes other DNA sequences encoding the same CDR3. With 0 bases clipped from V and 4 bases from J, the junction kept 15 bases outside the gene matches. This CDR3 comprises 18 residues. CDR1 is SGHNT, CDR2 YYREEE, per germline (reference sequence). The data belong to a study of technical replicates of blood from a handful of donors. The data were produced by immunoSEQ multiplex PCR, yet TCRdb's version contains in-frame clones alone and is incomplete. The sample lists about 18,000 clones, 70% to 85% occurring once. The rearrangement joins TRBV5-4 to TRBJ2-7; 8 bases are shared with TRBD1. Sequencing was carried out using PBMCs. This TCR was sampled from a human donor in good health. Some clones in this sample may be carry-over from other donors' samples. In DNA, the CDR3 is TGTGCCAGCAGCTTGGATATTAGTTGGGGACAGGTCTCATACGAGCAGTACTTC. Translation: CASSLDISWGQVSYEQYF.